This record covers a single TCR beta chain. The antigen is unknown. Clones were read by immunoSEQ multiplex PCR, and TCRdb kept only the in-frame ones, dropping some. The sample lists about 150,000 clones; 80% to 90% were seen once. The CDR3 contains 14 residues. The germline CDR1 and CDR2 sequences are MGHRA and YSYEKL. The V and J ends lost 1 base and 5 bases respectively, with 8 bases between them. The data belong to a study of T cell responses to AZD1222 COVID-19 vaccine. Study-level results: Seropositive at baseline were only 5 to 7 AZD1222 recipients.

The specimen comprised peripheral blood, sampled on day 0 of MenACWY control vaccination. The sequence was obtained from an adult in good health. The chain joins TRBV4-1 to TRBJ2-2, with no clear D. CDR3 region: CASSQVMLTGELFF. The CDR3 nucleotides are TGCGCCAGCAGCCAAGTGATGCTGACCGGGGAGCTGTTTTTT.